This TCR beta chain was captured by sequencing in a study of prognosis after radiotherapy for stage I lung cancer. Study summary: The tumor diagnosis was squamous cell carcinoma for seven patients and adenocarcinoma for over 10.

There are 14 residues in the CDR3. Trimming removed 6 bases from V and 4 bases from J, with 12 bases in between. Germline V gene sequence: CDR1 SNHLY, CDR2 FYNNEI. Template was genomic DNA; TCR beta CDR3 amplified in two multiplex PCR rounds. Amplification in first-round PCR relied on primers specific to each TRBV and TRBJ gene. One entry per CDR3 protein results from TCRdb running MiXCR on the multiplex PCR reads. Of about 27,000 distinct CDR3 sequences listed, 46% were seen once; the top ten hold about 15%. The chain uses TRBV2 and TRBJ2-2; D gene unclear. This specimen was PBMCs, taken before or after stereotactic body radiation therapy (not recorded which). The source of this sequence is a donor of 50 years or more with non-small cell lung cancer. The CDR3 DNA sequence: TGTGCCAGCAGCGTTACGGATACCACCGGGGAGCTGTTTTTT. It specifies CASSVTDTTGELFF.